This T cell receptor beta chain was captured by sequencing in a study of OX40 agonist ivuxolimab in advanced cancers. In the study overall: Partial responses occurred in three patients (one hepatocellular carcinoma, two cutaneous melanoma).

Some clones are missing from TCRdb's copy, which holds only in-frame ones; the method was immunoSEQ multiplex PCR. Among over 50,000 clones listed, around 86% were seen once. Study-level results: Some nonresponders also had low normalized T-cell clonal expansion.

Turning to this clone: Its specificity is not known. The CDR3 end shows no conserved phenylalanine or tryptophan, and so a read error is likely.

V lost 3 bases and J lost 6; bases outside the gene matches: 11. This CDR3 has 17 residues. Germline-derived CDR1 and CDR2 are SGHTA and FQGNSA. This sequence was found in an adult with an advanced solid tumor such as melanoma, head and neck, liver or kidney cancer. The sample consisted of CD4+ or CD8+ T cells sorted from blood, taken in a trial of the OX40 agonist ivuxolimab. This sequence joins TRBV7-2 and TRBJ1-6; 7 nucleotides line up with TRBD1. The CDR3 DNA sequence: TGTGCCAGCAGCTTCCCCCCGAGGGGGCCGGGTAATTCACCCCTCCACCTT. Protein: CASSFPPRGPGNSPLHL.